These 26 T cell receptor beta chains were sequenced from one sample in a study of neurological immune-mediated disorders. Using its own MiXCR run on the 5' RACE reads, TCRdb lists one record per CDR3 protein. The sample shows 52,000 or so distinct CDR3 sequences, just under 4% of them seen only once. The sample was CD4+ T cells from blood. These receptor sequences come from a woman in her thirties or forties with multiple sclerosis.

This clonotype came up many times. The genes are TRBV4-1 and TRBJ2-3; 15 bases are shared with TRBD2. The CDR3 sequence is 18 residues long. Trimming removed 4 bases from V and 3 bases from J; junction bases left unmatched: 8. Germline V gene sequence: CDR1 MGHRA, CDR2 YSYEKL. Here the CDR3 DNA reads TGCGCCAGCAGCCCCAGGACTAGCGGGGGGGCCAAGACAGATACGCAGTATTTT. Its translation: CASSPRTSGGAKTDTQYF.

Within the sample, this clonotype is medium-sized (0.01 to 0.1%). The genes are TRBV28 and TRBJ2-3, with D unclear. The CDR3 extends over 12 amino acids. The V end lost 7 bases, the J end lost 4 bases, and 9 bases lay between the germline ends. Germline CDR1 is MDHEN and CDR2 is SYDVKM. CDR3 in amino acids: CASKQIADTQYF. In nucleotides, the CDR3 is TGTGCCAGCAAACAGATAGCAGATACGCAGTATTTT.

The gene calls are TRBV18 and TRBJ1-2, with TRBD1 matching 10 bases. This CDR3 has 14 amino acids. V lost 2 bases to trimming and J lost 6 bases; unmatched junction nucleotides: 3. CDR1 KGHSH and CDR2 LQKENI come from the germline V gene. CDR3 nucleotide sequence: TGTGCCAGCTCACCAGGGACAGGGGAGAATGGCTACACCTTC. It yields the protein CASSPGTGENGYTF. Variable domain in full (rest from reference TRBV18 and TRBJ1-2): NAGVMQNPRHLVRRRGQEARLRCSPMKGHSHVYWYRQLPEEGLKFMVYLQKENIIDESGMPKERFSAEFPKEGPSILRIQQVVRGDSAAYFCASSPGTGENGYTFGSGTRLTVV.

In its sample, this clonotype was seen many times. V usage is TRBV5-1 and J usage is TRBJ2-3, with TRBD1 as a possible D gene (5 bases). The V gene's germline CDR1 is SGHRS and CDR2 YFSETQ. Trimming took 2 bases from V and 3 from J, leaving 13 bases between them. This CDR3 has 15 residues. The CDR3 nucleotides read TGCGCCAGCAGCTTACAAATGGGGCCGACAGATACGCAGTATTTT. It yields the protein CASSLQMGPTDTQYF.

This clonotype was recorded many times. This rearrangement joins TRBV5-6 to TRBJ2-2, with D unresolved. CDR1 is SGHDT and CDR2 is YYEEEE in the germline V gene. This CDR3 comprises 13 residues. V was shortened by 6 bases and J by 2 bases, with 8 bases between the two germline ends. CDR3 protein: CASTLGNTGELFF. The DNA of the CDR3 is TGTGCCAGCACCCTCGGCAACACCGGGGAGCTGTTTTTT.

This clonotype was detected ten times or more. The rearrangement joins TRBV4-1 to TRBJ2-2, with D unclear. The CDR3 loop spans 15 amino acids. V lost 6 bases to trimming and J lost 2 bases, with 13 bases between them. CDR1 is MGHRA, CDR2 YSYEKL, per germline. The CDR3 is CASRRSGGNTGELFF. The CDR3 coding sequence is TGCGCCAGCAGACGATCTGGCGGTAACACCGGGGAGCTGTTTTTT.

This clonotype occurred many times. V is TRBV2 and J is TRBJ1-2; 8 nucleotides match TRBD1. Germline CDR1 and CDR2: SNHLY and FYNNEI. V trimming: 5 bases; J trimming: 4 bases; junction bases outside the gene matches: 12. This CDR3 has 16 residues. The CDR3 loop is CASSSTGQGVIYGYTF. CDR3 DNA sequence: TGTGCCAGCAGTTCTACCGGACAGGGAGTCATCTATGGCTACACCTTC.

This clonotype showed up many times. The chain couples TRBV5-1 to TRBJ1-6; D remains ambiguous. Between the trimmed V and J ends, which lost 0 bases and 3 bases, there was a span of 1 base. The germline gives CDR1 SGHRS, CDR2 YFSETQ. The CDR3 runs to 13 residues. CDR3 in amino acids: CASSLGYNSPLHF. CDR3 nucleotide sequence: TGCGCCAGCAGCTTGGGCTATAATTCACCCCTCCACTTT.

This clonotype has a count of ten or more. V and J are TRBV20-1 and TRBJ2-5; perhaps TRBD2 as D (5 bases). There are 12 residues in the CDR3. CDR1 and CDR2 from the germline V gene are DFQATT and SNEGSKA (reference sequence). Trimming cost V 4 bases and J 2 bases, with 8 bases left between them. The CDR3 bases are TGCAGTGCTATCGGGGAACAAGAGACCCAGTACTTC. Its protein product is CSAIGEQETQYF.

Ten or more counts support this clonotype. This chain joins TRBV6-2 or TRBV6-3 and TRBJ2-3, with unresolved D. The V end was cut by 4 bases, the J end by 3 bases, with 11 bases between. CDR1 and CDR2 from the germline V gene are MNHEY and SVGEGT. This CDR3 is 14 amino acids long. CDR3 nucleotides: TGTGCCAGCAGTTCCCTCCAAAGTACAGATACGCAGTATTTT. Its translation: CASSSLQSTDTQYF.

This clonotype was seen many times. The chain joins TRBV29-1 to TRBJ1-1, with D perhaps TRBD1 (6 bases). Trimming left V 7 bases short and J 3 bases short, with 9 bases between. The CDR3 is 11 amino acids. Germline values: CDR1 SQVTM, CDR2 ANQGSEA. CDR3 residues: CSASGDTEAFF. In nucleotides, the CDR3 is TGCAGCGCCTCAGGGGACACTGAAGCTTTCTTT.

This clonotype has at least ten counts. This chain links TRBV5-1 with TRBJ1-2, with D possibly being TRBD1 (5 bases). Germline V gene sequence: CDR1 SGHRS, CDR2 YFSETQ. The CDR3 runs to 14 residues. V was trimmed by 4 bases and J by 3 bases, leaving 13 bases between them. CDR3 sequence reads: CASSRLGGDYGYTF. As DNA, the CDR3 is TGCGCCAGCAGCCGACTCGGGGGAGACTATGGCTACACCTTC.

Ten or more counts support this clonotype. This sequence joins TRBV7-9 and TRBJ2-7, with D unresolved. CDR3 length equals 13 residues. Germline loops: CDR1 SEHNR, CDR2 FQNEAQ (reference sequence). V gave up 5 bases and J gave up 3 bases, with 11 bases separating them. The CDR3 region is CASSLLADYEQYF. The CDR3 DNA is TGTGCCAGCAGCCTCTTGGCGGACTACGAGCAGTACTTC.

This clonotype was picked up many times. Written as DNA, the CDR3 is TGTGCCAGCAGGGGACGTACTGAAGCTTTCTTT. Translated: CASRGRTEAFF. V usage is TRBV2 and J usage is TRBJ1-1, with a weak D call TRBD1 (5 bases). Germline assignment: CDR1 SNHLY and CDR2 FYNNEI. V lost 6 bases and J lost 5, with 7 bases in between. The CDR3 has 11 residues.

In its sample, this clonotype was seen many times. The chain uses TRBV7-8 and TRBJ2-2; D is undetermined. Trimming took off 1 base at V and 4 bases at J, with 13 bases between the two ends. This CDR3 is built from 16 residues. In germline, CDR1 is SGHVS, CDR2 FQNEAQ. In nucleotides, the CDR3 is TGTGCCAGCAGCTTAGTTACAGAGCTGGGCACCGGGGAGCTGTTTTTT. Translating it yields CASSLVTELGTGELFF.

This clonotype was picked up many times. CDR3 nucleotide sequence: TGTGCCAGCAGCACGCGGACCACATCGGCGGACAATGAGCAGTTCTTC. Translated, it gives CASSTRTTSADNEQFF. V gene TRBV14 combines with J gene TRBJ2-1; no firm D call. The germline gives CDR1 SGHDN, CDR2 FVKESK. Trimming removed 5 bases from V and 5 bases from J, with 19 bases in between. This CDR3 spans 16 amino acids.

This clonotype was detected many times. The chain couples TRBV5-1 to TRBJ1-2, with D possibly being TRBD1 (6 bases). The germline gives CDR1 SGHRS, CDR2 YFSETQ. V was clipped by 0 bases and J by 9 bases, with 15 bases between them. The length of the CDR3 is 14 residues. CDR3 sequence reads: CASSLDPGGLRYTF. The CDR3 DNA reads TGCGCCAGCAGCTTGGACCCGGGGGGCCTACGCTACACCTTC.

This clonotype was seen ten or more times. The rearrangement uses TRBV29-1 and TRBJ2-2, with a possible D match to TRBD1 (6 bases). The CDR3 covers 19 residues. Germline lookup yields CDR1 SQVTM and CDR2 ANQGSEA. Trimming cost V 5 bases and J 0 bases, with 25 bases left between them. The CDR3 loop reads CSVSYLQGPAHANTGELFF. The CDR3 DNA follows: TGCAGCGTTTCATATCTACAGGGACCTGCCCACGCGAACACCGGGGAGCTGTTTTTT.

This clonotype was observed many times. The chain employs TRBV5-1 and TRBJ1-1; no clear D gene. CDR3 length: 15 amino acids. Deletions cut 1 base from V and 2 bases from J, with 12 bases between. CDR1 is SGHRS, CDR2 YFSETQ, per germline. The CDR3 reads CASSLLVGGNTEAFF. Written as DNA, the CDR3 is TGCGCCAGCAGCTTGTTGGTTGGTGGAAACACTGAAGCTTTCTTT.

This clonotype was seen at least ten times. This chain joins TRBV4-2 and TRBJ1-2; D might be TRBD1 (5 bases). V was cut by 0 bases and J by 4 bases, with 18 bases left in between. CDR1 and CDR2 from the germline V gene are LGHNA and YNFKEQ. CDR3 length: 17 amino acids. DNA for the CDR3: TGTGCCAGCAGCCAAGAAGGAGGGGCAGGTGCACTCTATGGCTACACCTTC. Translated: CASSQEGGAGALYGYTF.

This clonotype has ten or more counts. V is TRBV3-1 and J is TRBJ2-1; 12 positions match TRBD2. There are 18 residues in the CDR3. Germline assignment: CDR1 LGHDT and CDR2 YNNKEL (reference sequence). Trimming at V came to 8 bases and at J to 0 bases, leaving 11 bases not matched to a gene. The CDR3 is CASGEASGGGPSYNEQFF. The CDR3 coding sequence is TGTGCCAGCGGCGAGGCTAGCGGGGGGGGACCCTCCTACAATGAGCAGTTCTTC.

This clonotype was detected ten times or more. The chain employs TRBV20-1 and TRBJ1-4; tentative D call: TRBD1 (5 bases). Trimming pared 2 bases from V and 7 bases from J, leaving 14 bases between. The germline V gene has CDR1 DFQATT and CDR2 SNEGSKA (reference sequence). The CDR3 is 14 amino acids. CDR3 sequence reads: CSARQSGRGEKLFF. For the CDR3, the DNA is TGCAGTGCTAGACAATCAGGGCGCGGTGAAAAACTGTTTTTT.

In its sample, this clonotype was seen many times. The genes are TRBV7-9 and TRBJ2-5, with 10 bases matching TRBD1. The germline V gene has CDR1 SEHNR and CDR2 FQNEAQ (reference sequence). The CDR3 is 16 amino acids. After removal of 6 bases from V and 5 bases from J, the junction contained 12 bases not matched to a gene. The CDR3 loop reads CASRPSRDRGMETQYF. The CDR3 region has the DNA TGTGCCAGCAGACCGAGCCGGGACAGGGGAATGGAGACCCAGTACTTC. The full variable domain, completed using reference TRBV7-9 and TRBJ2-5, is DTGVSQNPRHKITKRGQNVTFRCDPISEHNRLYWYRQTLGQGPEFLTYFQNEAQLEKSRLLSDRFSAERPKGSFSTLEIQRTEQGDSAMYLCASRPSRDRGMETQYFGPGTRLLVL.

The table lists this clonotype with many counts. V is TRBV3-1 and J is TRBJ2-1, with 15 bases lining up with TRBD2. Germline V gene sequence: CDR1 LGHDT, CDR2 YNNKEL (reference sequence). CDR3 size: 18 residues. Losses at the gene ends were 4 bases for V and 5 bases for J; bases not matched to a gene: 9. CDR3 nucleotide sequence: TGTGCCAGCAGCCCACTCCCGGGACTAGCGGGGGGAGACAATGAGCAGTTCTTC. Translated: CASSPLPGLAGGDNEQFF.

This rearrangement joins TRBV11-3 to TRBJ2-3; D not certain. Germline V gene data show CDR1 as SGHNT and CDR2 as YENEEA. The CDR3 runs 12 residues. V lost 0 bases and J lost 9, with 7 bases in between. CDR3 loop: CASSLEVGTQYF. The CDR3 coding sequence is TGTGCCAGCAGCTTAGAGGTGGGGACGCAGTATTTT.

This clonotype was seen many times. V usage is TRBV20-1 and J usage is TRBJ1-1; unclear D gene. Trimming took off 3 bases at V and 0 bases at J, with 5 bases between the two ends. The CDR3 runs to 12 residues. Germline CDR1 and CDR2: DFQATT and SNEGSKA (reference sequence). CDR3 in DNA: TGCAGTGCTAGTCAGTTGAACACTGAAGCTTTCTTT. This sequence encodes CSASQLNTEAFF.